The 3 T cell receptor beta chains given below trace back to one sample, sequenced in a study of prognosis after radiotherapy for stage I lung cancer. Two-round multiplex PCR amplified TCR beta CDR3 from genomic DNA. During first-round PCR, primers specific to each TRBV and TRBJ gene were used. TCRdb re-called the multiplex PCR reads through MiXCR, storing one row per CDR3 protein. The sample has about 24,000 distinct CDR3 sequences, about 37% seen once. The material was PBMCs, obtained before or after stereotactic body radiation therapy (not recorded which). The receptors come from a donor of 50 years or more with non-small cell lung cancer.

This sequence joins TRBV2 and TRBJ2-7, with 8 bases identical to TRBD2. V gave up 4 bases and J gave up 2 bases; unmatched junction bases: 10. The CDR3 runs to 16 residues. Germline CDR1 is SNHLY and CDR2 is FYNNEI. CDR3 sequence (DNA): TGTGCCAGCAGTGGAGACGCGGGAGGCCGTACCTACGAGCAGTACTTC. Translated: CASSGDAGGRTYEQYF.

This clonotype appeared many times. The rearrangement links TRBV7-8 to TRBJ2-7, with 13 positions matching TRBD2. The V segment lost 5 bases and the J segment 5 bases; nucleotides outside the gene matches: 12. The CDR3 has 17 amino acids. CDR1 and CDR2 (germline): SGHVS, FQNEAQ. This CDR3 reads CASSRRAGTSGTHEQYF. CDR3 DNA: TGTGCCAGCAGCCGTAGGGCTGGGACTAGCGGGACCCACGAGCAGTACTTC.

This clonotype has a count of ten or more. The chain recombines TRBV11-1 with TRBJ2-5; no firm D call. In germline, CDR1 is SGHAT, CDR2 FQDESV (reference sequence). Trimming stripped 5 bases from V and 5 bases from J, with 12 bases between. The CDR3 spans 13 residues. CDR3 nucleotides: TGTGCCAGCAGCCAATCTAGGGTCGAGACCCAGTACTTC. It translates to CASSQSRVETQYF.